This T cell receptor (beta chain) emerged from a study of shared clonotypes between healthy human individuals. Overall study findings and caveats: What naive subsets generally showed was a larger estimated richness than memory subsets showed. Limitation of the genetic and exposure-history diversity represented came from the few donors. Sequencing of the sorted subsets was shown by rarefaction to be incomplete despite large depth.

The naive CD8 fraction comprised CD45RO-negative cells positively selected for CCR7 and excluded terminally differentiated effector memory CD45RA+ cells. With 4 bases clipped from V and 2 bases from J, the junction kept 2 bases outside the gene matches. The germline gives CDR1 SNHLY, CDR2 FYNNEI. There are 15 residues in the CDR3. Details on this clone: Its cognate antigen is unknown.

Genomic DNA belonging to each subset was distributed in equal measure over several immunoSEQ plates. The method was immunoSEQ multiplex PCR; TCRdb's version includes in-frame clones alone and lacks a portion of them. Of 550,000 to 750,000 clones listed, nearly 97% are singletons. The chain links TRBV2 to TRBJ2-4; 10 nucleotides line up with TRBD1. Sample: naive CD8+ T cells sorted from blood. The clonotype was recovered from a woman under 40 in good health. This CDR3 reads CASSGDRGSKNIQYF. For the CDR3, the DNA is TGTGCCAGCAGTGGGGACAGGGGATCCAAAAACATTCAGTACTTC.